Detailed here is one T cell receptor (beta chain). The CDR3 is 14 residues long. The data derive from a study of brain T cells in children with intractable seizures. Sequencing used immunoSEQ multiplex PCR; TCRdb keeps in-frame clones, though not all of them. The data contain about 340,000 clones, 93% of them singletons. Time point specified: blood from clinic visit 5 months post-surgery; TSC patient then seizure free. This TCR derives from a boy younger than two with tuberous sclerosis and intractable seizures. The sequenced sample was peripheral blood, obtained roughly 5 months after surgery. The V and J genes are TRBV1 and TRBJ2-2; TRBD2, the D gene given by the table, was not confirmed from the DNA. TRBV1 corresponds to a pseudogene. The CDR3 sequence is CTSSQDSGRAEVFF. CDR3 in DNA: TGCACCAGCAGCCAAGATAGCGGGAGGGCCGAGGTGTTTTTT.